This T cell receptor beta chain was sequenced during a study of T-cell reconstitution after alpha-beta-depleted transplantation in children. General study findings and limits: The high TCRbeta diversity at day 60 in some patients came from surviving recipient T cells and thymic progenitors. It was newly produced T cells that mostly accounted for T-cell counts and diversity one year after transplant. Expanded graft clones numbering several hundred reportedly gave rise to alpha-beta T cells about two months after transplant.

This clonotype was observed a handful of times. No antigen is known for it. The CDR3 loop spans 14 amino acids. Germline V gene sequence: CDR1 SGHNT, CDR2 YYREEE (reference sequence). The J segment lost 7 bases and the V segment lost 7 bases, leaving 9 bases of the junction unmatched. Preparing the TCRbeta library involved the use of unique molecular identifiers. TCRdb reprocessed the PCR reads with MiXCR, giving one entry per CDR3 protein. Here the sample spans over 85,000 distinct CDR3 sequences, over 6% being singletons. Here the sequenced sample was PBMCs, taken before TCRalphabeta/CD19-depleted stem cell transplant. The V call is TRBV5-4, the J call TRBJ2-7; TRBD1 agrees at 12 bases. This receptor was obtained from a boy aged 2-15 years with acute lymphoblastic leukemia, due to receive a stem cell transplant. The CDR3 DNA follows: TGTGCCAGCCAAAGGGGGACAGGGGGCCGGGAGCAGTACTTC. Its translation: CASQRGTGGREQYF.